This T cell receptor beta chain was captured in a study of cytomegalovirus exposure and HLA in healthy donors. Regarding the study as a whole: Later analysis associated a missense DCLRE1C variant with TCR beta V- and J-gene trimming.

The PCR contained 60 Vbeta and 13 Jbeta primers. Generated by immunoSEQ multiplex PCR, the TCRdb table keeps only in-frame clones and is missing some. The repertoire holds about 93,000 clones, roughly 79% seen once, with 0.57% in the top ten. On this clone: As yet, its antigen is unknown.

Samples came from healthy bone marrow donors. With 7 bases removed from V and 0 bases from J, the gap between germline ends came to 9 bases. Germline CDR1 reads MNHNY; CDR2 reads SVGAGI (reference sequence). This CDR3 contains 13 residues. The gene calls are TRBV6-6 and TRBJ1-2, with TRBD1 as a possible D gene (5 bases). This receptor was taken from a man aged 30 to 39 in good health and CMV-seronegative. The source material was PBMCs. The CDR3, as DNA: TGTGCCAGCATTGACAGTTCTAACTATGGCTACACCTTC. Amino acid sequence: CASIDSSNYGYTF.